Each of the 9 T cell receptor beta chains below was sequenced from the same sample in a study of control samples from healthy donors and cancer patients. The protocol was immunoSEQ multiplex PCR, while the TCRdb copy is restricted to in-frame clones and leaves out a portion. The sample has tens of thousands of clones, more than 80% seen once; the top ten hold around 15%. Sequencing was performed on blood. These receptors were obtained from a man over 45 in good health.

V usage is TRBV28 and J usage is TRBJ1-2; TRBD1 matches at 8 bases. The CDR3 loop spans 14 amino acids. Germline CDR1 reads MDHEN; CDR2 reads SYDVKM. Unmatched junction bases numbered 3, after V lost 2 bases and J lost 4 bases. DNA for the CDR3: TGTGCCAGCAGTTTAGGGACAGGTGCCTATGGCTACACCTTC. Translating it yields CASSLGTGAYGYTF.

The V call is TRBV30, the J call TRBJ1-2; the match to TRBD1 covers 8 bases. V gave up 3 bases and J gave up 1 base; unmatched junction bases: 1. Per the germline V gene, CDR1 is GTSNPN and CDR2 is SVGIG (reference sequence). The CDR3 runs 13 residues. The CDR3 region is CAWRTGVNYGYTF. DNA of the CDR3: TGTGCCTGGAGGACAGGGGTTAACTATGGCTACACCTTC. Full variable domain (outside the CDR3, taken from reference TRBV30 and TRBJ1-2): SQTIHQWPATLVQPVGSPLSLECTVEGTSNPNLYWYRQAAGRGLQLLFYSVGIGQISSEVPQNLSASRPQDRQFILSSKKLLLSDSGFYLCAWRTGVNYGYTFGSGTRLTVV.

The chain couples TRBV28 to TRBJ2-5; the match to TRBD2 covers 11 bases. Trimming removed 5 bases from V and 0 bases from J; junction bases left unmatched: 17. CDR3 length: 20 residues. From germline, CDR1 is MDHEN and CDR2 SYDVKM. The CDR3 protein is CASSPQGGLLAGGNQETQYF. The CDR3 DNA sequence: TGTGCCAGCAGTCCCCAGGGGGGCCTGCTAGCGGGAGGAAACCAAGAGACCCAGTACTTC.

V and J are TRBV4-3 and TRBJ2-7, with 12 bases identical to TRBD2. The CDR3 extends over 17 amino acids. V lost 0 bases to trimming and J lost 2 bases; unmatched junction nucleotides: 5. Germline CDR1 and CDR2: LGHNA and YSLEER. The CDR3 DNA sequence: TGCGCCAGCAGCCAAGAGACTAGCGGGAGAGCTACCTACGAGCAGTACTTC. Residues: CASSQETSGRATYEQYF.

This rearrangement joins TRBV10-3 to TRBJ2-6; D may be TRBD1 (5 bases). The CDR3 extends over 16 amino acids. Germline CDR1 and CDR2: ENHRY and SYGVKD. V dropped 2 bases and J dropped 2 bases, with 10 bases sitting between them. The chain's CDR3 is CAISEATGAGANVLTF. For the CDR3, the DNA is TGTGCCATCAGTGAGGCAACAGGCGCTGGGGCCAACGTCCTGACTTTC.

V gene TRBV12-5 combines with J gene TRBJ2-7, with D unclear. The CDR3 length is 15 residues. The V and J ends lost 5 bases and 0 bases respectively, with 14 bases between them. Looked up from germline, CDR1 is LGHNT and CDR2 is FRNRAP. CDR3 loop: CASGMTGVSSYEQYF. CDR3 nucleotide sequence: TGTGCTAGTGGTATGACGGGCGTAAGCTCCTACGAGCAGTACTTC.

A few counts support this clone. The V call is TRBV10-3, the J call TRBJ1-1; 7 bases are a match to TRBD1. The CDR3 has 12 residues. From germline, CDR1 is ENHRY and CDR2 SYGVKD. The V gene end was trimmed by 11 bases and the J gene end by 7 bases; junction bases not matched to a gene: 10. The chain's CDR3 is CAAQGIIGEAFF. The CDR3 nucleotides are TGTGCCGCACAGGGGATAATCGGTGAAGCTTTCTTT.

This clone has only one observation. The J gene is TRBJ2-1, the V gene TRBV11-3; 8 bases are a match to TRBD2. This CDR3 region has 14 residues. Germline V gene lookup returns CDR1 SGHNT and CDR2 YENEEA. V gave up 5 bases and J gave up 3 bases; unmatched junction bases: 3. The DNA for the CDR3 is TGTGCCAGCAGCCGCCGGGGGGGCTACAATGAGCAGTTCTTC. It yields the protein CASSRRGGYNEQFF.

J is TRBJ2-7 and V is TRBV10-3; D is uncertain. The CDR3 length is 15 residues. V lost 4 bases to trimming and J lost 2 bases, with 15 bases between them. CDR1 and CDR2 from the germline V gene are ENHRY and SYGVKD. The chain's CDR3 is CAISGTKVDAYEQYF. In DNA form, the CDR3 reads TGTGCCATCAGTGGCACAAAGGTGGATGCCTACGAGCAGTACTTC.